The 5 T cell receptor beta chains below come from one sample, sequenced in a study of T cell repertoires in cytomegalovirus infection. No cognate antigen is known for these TCRs. Via MiXCR, TCRdb re-called the reads, giving one row per CDR3 protein. Of about 340,000 distinct CDR3 sequences in the sample, about 27% are singletons; the top ten hold 15% to 20%. The source was cultured PBMCs, collected from culture after CMV antigen stimulation. These receptors came from a human donor in good health (CMV status not recorded). Some clones in this sample may be carry-over from other donors' samples.

The chain joins TRBV11-3 to TRBJ2-7, with 12 bases lining up with TRBD2. The CDR3 extends over 17 amino acids. Germline V gene data show CDR1 as SGHNT and CDR2 as YENEEA. V shed 7 bases and J 0 bases; nucleotides not matched to a gene: 10. The CDR3 nucleotides read TGTGCCAGCAACTCCGGGACTAGCGGGTCCAGCTCCTACGAGCAGTACTTC. Translating it yields CASNSGTSGSSSYEQYF.

This sequence joins TRBV7-9 and TRBJ1-1; tentatively, D is TRBD1 (6 bases). Germline V CDR1 and CDR2: SEHNR, FQNEAQ (reference sequence). CDR3 size: 13 residues. V was cut by 5 bases and J by 7 bases, with 14 bases left in between. CDR3: CASSATGWDEAFF. In DNA form, the CDR3 reads TGTGCCAGCAGCGCCACAGGGTGGGATGAAGCTTTCTTT.

This clonotype has at least ten counts. The chain employs TRBV11-2 and TRBJ2-3, with D possibly TRBD2 on 7 matching bases. This CDR3 contains 16 residues. With 6 bases removed from V and 2 bases from J, the gap between germline ends came to 18 bases. Germline loops: CDR1 SGHAT, CDR2 FQNNGV. CDR3: CASRNSAGAYTDTQYF. The CDR3 DNA reads TGTGCCAGCAGGAACTCGGCGGGGGCTTACACAGATACGCAGTATTTT.

This chain links TRBV10-3 with TRBJ1-5; no firm D call. V gave up 1 base and J gave up 2 bases, with 6 bases separating them. The CDR3 is 14 amino acids. Germline-derived CDR1 and CDR2 are ENHRY and SYGVKD. CDR3 nucleotides: TGTGCCATCAGTGAGTTGGGTGGCAATCAGCCCCAGCATTTT. Protein: CAISELGGNQPQHF.

This rearrangement joins TRBV9 to TRBJ1-4; 7 bases fit TRBD1. CDR1 and CDR2 (germline): SGDLS, YYNGEE. J lost 5 bases, V lost 4 bases, and 8 bases had no gene match. CDR3 length equals 15 residues. Written as DNA, the CDR3 is TGTGCCAGCAGCTCCCGGACAGGAGGAAATGAAAAACTGTTTTTT. Its translation is CASSSRTGGNEKLFF.